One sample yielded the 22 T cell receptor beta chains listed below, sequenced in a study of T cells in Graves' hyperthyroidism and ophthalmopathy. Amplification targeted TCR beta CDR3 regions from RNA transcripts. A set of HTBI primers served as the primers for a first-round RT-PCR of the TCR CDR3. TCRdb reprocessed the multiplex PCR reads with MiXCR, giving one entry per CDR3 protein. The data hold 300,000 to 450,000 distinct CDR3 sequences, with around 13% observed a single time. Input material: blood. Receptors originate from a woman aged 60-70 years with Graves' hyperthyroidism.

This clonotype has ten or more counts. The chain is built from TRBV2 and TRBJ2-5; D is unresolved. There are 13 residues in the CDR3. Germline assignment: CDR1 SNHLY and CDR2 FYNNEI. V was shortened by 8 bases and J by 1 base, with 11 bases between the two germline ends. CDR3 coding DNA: TGTGCCAGCCCCCGAGACGGCCAAGAGACCCAGTACTTC. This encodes CASPRDGQETQYF.

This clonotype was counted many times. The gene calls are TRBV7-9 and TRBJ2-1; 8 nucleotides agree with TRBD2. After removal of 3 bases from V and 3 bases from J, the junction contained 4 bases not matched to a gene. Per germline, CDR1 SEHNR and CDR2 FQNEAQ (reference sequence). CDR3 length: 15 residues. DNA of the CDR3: TGTGCCAGCAGCTTTCTAGCGGGCATCTACAATGAGCAGTTCTTC. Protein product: CASSFLAGIYNEQFF.

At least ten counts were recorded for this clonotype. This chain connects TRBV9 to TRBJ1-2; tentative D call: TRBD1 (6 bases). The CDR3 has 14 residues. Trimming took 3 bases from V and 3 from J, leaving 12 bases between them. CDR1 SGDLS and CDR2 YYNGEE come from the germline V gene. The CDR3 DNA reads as TGTGCCAGCAGCGCTACCGGGACATACTATGGCTACACCTTC. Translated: CASSATGTYYGYTF. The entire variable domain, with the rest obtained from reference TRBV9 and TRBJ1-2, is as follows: DSGVTQTPKHLITATGQRVTLRCSPRSGDLSVYWYQQSLDQGLQFLIQYYNGEERAKGNILERFSAQQFPDLHSELNLSSLELGDSALYFCASSATGTYYGYTFGSGTRLTVV.

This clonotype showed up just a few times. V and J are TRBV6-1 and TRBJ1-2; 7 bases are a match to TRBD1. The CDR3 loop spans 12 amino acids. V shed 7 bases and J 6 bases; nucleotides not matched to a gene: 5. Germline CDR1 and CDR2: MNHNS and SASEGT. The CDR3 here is CASKQGRDGYTF. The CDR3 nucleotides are TGTGCCAGCAAACAGGGGCGAGATGGCTACACCTTC.

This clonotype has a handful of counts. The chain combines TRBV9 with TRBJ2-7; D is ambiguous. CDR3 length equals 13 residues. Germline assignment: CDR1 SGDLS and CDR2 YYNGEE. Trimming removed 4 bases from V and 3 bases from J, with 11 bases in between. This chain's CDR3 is CASSPLCLYEQYF. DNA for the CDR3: TGTGCCAGCAGCCCACTCTGTCTCTACGAGCAGTACTTC. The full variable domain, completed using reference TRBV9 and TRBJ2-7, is DSGVTQTPKHLITATGQRVTLRCSPRSGDLSVYWYQQSLDQGLQFLIQYYNGEERAKGNILERFSAQQFPDLHSELNLSSLELGDSALYFCASSPLCLYEQYFGPGTRLTVT.

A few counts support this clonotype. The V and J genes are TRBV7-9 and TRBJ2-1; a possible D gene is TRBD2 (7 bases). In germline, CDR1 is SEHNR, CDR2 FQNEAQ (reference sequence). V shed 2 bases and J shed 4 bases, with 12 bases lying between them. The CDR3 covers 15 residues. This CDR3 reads CASSLKAGAYNEQFF. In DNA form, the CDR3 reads TGTGCCAGCAGCTTAAAGGCGGGGGCATACAATGAGCAGTTCTTC.

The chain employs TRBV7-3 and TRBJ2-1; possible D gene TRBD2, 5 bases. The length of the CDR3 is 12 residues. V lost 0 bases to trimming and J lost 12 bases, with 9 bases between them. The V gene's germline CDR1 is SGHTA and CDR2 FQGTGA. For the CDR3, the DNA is TGTGCCAGCAGCTTAACACTAGGCCCGCAGTTCTTC. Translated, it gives CASSLTLGPQFF. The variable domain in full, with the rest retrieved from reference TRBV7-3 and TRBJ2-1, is GAGVSQTPSNKVTEKGKYVELRCDPISGHTALYWYRQSLGQGPEFLIYFQGTGAADDSGLPNDRFFAVRPEGSVSTLKIQRTERGDSAVYLCASSLTLGPQFFGPGTRLTVL.

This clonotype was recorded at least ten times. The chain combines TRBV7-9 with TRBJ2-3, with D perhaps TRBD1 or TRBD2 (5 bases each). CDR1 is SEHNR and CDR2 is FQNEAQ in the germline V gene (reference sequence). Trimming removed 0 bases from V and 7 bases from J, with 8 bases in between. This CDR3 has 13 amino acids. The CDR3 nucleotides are TGTGCCAGCAGCTTAGCTGGGGGAAATACGCAGTATTTT. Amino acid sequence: CASSLAGGNTQYF.

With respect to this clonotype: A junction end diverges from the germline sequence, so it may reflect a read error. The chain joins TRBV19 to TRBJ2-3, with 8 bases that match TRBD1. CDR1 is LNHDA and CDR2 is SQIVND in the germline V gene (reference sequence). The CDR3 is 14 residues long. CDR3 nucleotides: TGTACCAGTAGTAGGGACAGGTCAGCAGATACGCAGTATTTT. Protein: CTSSRDRSADTQYF.

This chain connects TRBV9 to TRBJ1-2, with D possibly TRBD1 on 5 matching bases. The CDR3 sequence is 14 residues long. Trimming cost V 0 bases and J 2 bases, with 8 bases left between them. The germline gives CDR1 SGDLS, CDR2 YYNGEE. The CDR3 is CASSVASGNYGYTF. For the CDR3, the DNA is TGTGCCAGCAGCGTAGCATCAGGGAACTATGGCTACACCTTC. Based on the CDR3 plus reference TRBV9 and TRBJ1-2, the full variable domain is DSGVTQTPKHLITATGQRVTLRCSPRSGDLSVYWYQQSLDQGLQFLIQYYNGEERAKGNILERFSAQQFPDLHSELNLSSLELGDSALYFCASSVASGNYGYTFGSGTRLTVV.

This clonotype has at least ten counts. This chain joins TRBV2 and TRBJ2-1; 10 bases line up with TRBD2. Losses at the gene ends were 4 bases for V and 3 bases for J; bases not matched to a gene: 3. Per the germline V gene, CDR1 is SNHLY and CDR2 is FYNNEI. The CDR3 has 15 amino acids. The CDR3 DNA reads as TGTGCCAGCAGTGGGACTAGCGGCTTCTACAATGAGCAGTTCTTC. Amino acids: CASSGTSGFYNEQFF.

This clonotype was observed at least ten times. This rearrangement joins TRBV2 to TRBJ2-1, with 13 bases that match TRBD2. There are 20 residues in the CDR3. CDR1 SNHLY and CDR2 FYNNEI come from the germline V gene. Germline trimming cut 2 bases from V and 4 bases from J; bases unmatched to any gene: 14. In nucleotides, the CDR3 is TGTGCCAGCAGTGAAAAACAACCTTGGGGACTAGCGGGACGGTACAATGAGCAGTTCTTC. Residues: CASSEKQPWGLAGRYNEQFF.

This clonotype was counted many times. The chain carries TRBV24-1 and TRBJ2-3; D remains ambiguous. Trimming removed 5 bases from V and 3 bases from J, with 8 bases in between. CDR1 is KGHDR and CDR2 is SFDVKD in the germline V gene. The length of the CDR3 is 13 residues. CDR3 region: CATSVTETDTQYF. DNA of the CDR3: TGTGCCACCAGTGTGACGGAAACAGATACGCAGTATTTT.

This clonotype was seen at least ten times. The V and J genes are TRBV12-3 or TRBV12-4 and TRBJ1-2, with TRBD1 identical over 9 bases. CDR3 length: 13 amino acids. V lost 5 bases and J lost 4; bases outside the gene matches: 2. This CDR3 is CASSGDRVYGYTF. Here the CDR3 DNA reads TGTGCCAGCAGTGGGGACAGGGTCTATGGCTACACCTTC.

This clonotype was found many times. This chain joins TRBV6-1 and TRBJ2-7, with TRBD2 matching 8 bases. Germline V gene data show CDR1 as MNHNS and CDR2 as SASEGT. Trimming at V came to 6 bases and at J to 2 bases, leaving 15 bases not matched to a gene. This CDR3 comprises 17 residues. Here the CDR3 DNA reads TGTGCCAGCAGCCTCCCGGGGGGAGCGGGAGTGCCCTACGAGCAGTACTTC. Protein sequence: CASSLPGGAGVPYEQYF.

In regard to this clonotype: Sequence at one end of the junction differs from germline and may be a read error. In DNA, the CDR3 is TGTGCTAGCAGTGCCAGGACAGGGATCAGCGGGGAGCTGTTTTTT. It encodes CASSARTGISGELFF. The rearrangement joins TRBV12-3 or TRBV12-4 to TRBJ2-2; 8 bases fit TRBD1. This CDR3 has 15 amino acids.

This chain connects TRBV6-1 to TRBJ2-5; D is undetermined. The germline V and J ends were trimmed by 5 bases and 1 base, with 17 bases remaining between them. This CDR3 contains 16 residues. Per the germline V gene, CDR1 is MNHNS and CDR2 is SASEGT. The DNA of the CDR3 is TGTGCCAGCAGTCTGATTGGCGGAGCCCTCCAAGAGACCCAGTACTTC. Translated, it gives CASSLIGGALQETQYF.

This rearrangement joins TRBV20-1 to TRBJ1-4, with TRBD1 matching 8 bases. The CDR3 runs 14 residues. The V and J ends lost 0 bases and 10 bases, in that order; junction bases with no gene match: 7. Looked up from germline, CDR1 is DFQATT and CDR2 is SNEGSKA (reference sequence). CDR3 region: CSARERTGTGKLFF. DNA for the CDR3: TGCAGTGCTAGAGAGCGGACAGGGACGGGAAAACTGTTTTTT.

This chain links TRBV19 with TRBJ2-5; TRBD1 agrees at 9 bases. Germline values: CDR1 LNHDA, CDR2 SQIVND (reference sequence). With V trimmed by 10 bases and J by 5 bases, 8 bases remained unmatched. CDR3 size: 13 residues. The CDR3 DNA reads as TGTGCCACAGGGACAGGGCTGGGGGAGACCCAGTACTTC. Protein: CATGTGLGETQYF.

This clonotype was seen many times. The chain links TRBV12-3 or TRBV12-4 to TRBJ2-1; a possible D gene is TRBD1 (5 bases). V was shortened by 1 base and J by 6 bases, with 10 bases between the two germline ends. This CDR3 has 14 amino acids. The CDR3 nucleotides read TGTGCCAGCAGTTTAGTTGCCCAGGGCAATGAGCAGTTCTTC. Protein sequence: CASSLVAQGNEQFF.

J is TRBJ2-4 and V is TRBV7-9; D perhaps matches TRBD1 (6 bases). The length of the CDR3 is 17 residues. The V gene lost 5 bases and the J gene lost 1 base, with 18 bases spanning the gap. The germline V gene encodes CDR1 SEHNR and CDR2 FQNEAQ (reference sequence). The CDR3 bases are TGTGCCAGCAGCACAAGTCGGTGGGGGCAGGCCAAAAACATTCAGTACTTC. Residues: CASSTSRWGQAKNIQYF.

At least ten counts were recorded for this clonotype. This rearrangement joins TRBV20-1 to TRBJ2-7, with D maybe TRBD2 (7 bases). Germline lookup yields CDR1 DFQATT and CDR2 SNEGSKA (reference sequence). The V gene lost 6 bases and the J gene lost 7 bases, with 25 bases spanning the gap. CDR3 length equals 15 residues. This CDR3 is CSAEIRQVVRGEQYF. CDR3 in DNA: TGCAGTGCCGAAATCCGACAGGTCGTGCGGGGGGAGCAGTACTTC.